The sequence of this T cell receptor (beta chain) was determined in a study of cytotoxic CD8 clonotypes in ibrutinib-treated CLL. Broader study findings: Age-matched healthy donor levels were exceeded by baseline clonality, which tracked circulating CD8+ T-cell counts.

Ten or more counts support this clone. No antigen is known for it. This CDR3 spans 18 amino acids. Germline CDR1 MGHRA, CDR2 YSYEKL. V lost 3 bases and J lost 0, with 18 bases in between. The table came from immunoSEQ multiplex PCR; TCRdb's copy has only in-frame clones and leaves some out. The table lists more than 200,000 clones, approximately 70% of them singletons. The genes are TRBV4-1 and TRBJ2-4; the D gene is possibly TRBD2 (6 bases). The receptor comes from a human donor with chronic lymphocytic leukemia. The sample here was PBMCs, taken after 12 months of ibrutinib treatment. The DNA of the CDR3 is TGCGCCAGCAGCCATGAAGGAGGGGTTATTCCAGCCAAAAACATTCAGTACTTC. It is translated as CASSHEGGVIPAKNIQYF.